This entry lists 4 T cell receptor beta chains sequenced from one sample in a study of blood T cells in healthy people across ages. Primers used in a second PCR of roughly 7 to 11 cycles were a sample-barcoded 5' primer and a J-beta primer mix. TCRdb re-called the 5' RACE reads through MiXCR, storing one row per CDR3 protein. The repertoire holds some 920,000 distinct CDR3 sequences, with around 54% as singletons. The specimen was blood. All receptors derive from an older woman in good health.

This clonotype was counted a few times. The chain's CDR3 is CASSSGGRVSYEQYF. DNA of the CDR3: TGTGCCAGCAGCTCGGGAGGGCGGGTCTCCTACGAGCAGTACTTC. The chain has TRBV7-6 and TRBJ2-7, with TRBD2 identical over 8 bases. The length of the CDR3 is 15 residues. The V segment lost 4 bases and the J segment 0 bases; nucleotides outside the gene matches: 5. From germline, CDR1 is SGHVS and CDR2 FNYEAQ.

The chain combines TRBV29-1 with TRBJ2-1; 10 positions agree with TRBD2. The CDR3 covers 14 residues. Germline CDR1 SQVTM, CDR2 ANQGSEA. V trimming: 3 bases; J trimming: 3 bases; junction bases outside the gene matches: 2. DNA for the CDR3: TGCAGCGTTGATGGGACTAGCGACTACAATGAGCAGTTCTTC. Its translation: CSVDGTSDYNEQFF.

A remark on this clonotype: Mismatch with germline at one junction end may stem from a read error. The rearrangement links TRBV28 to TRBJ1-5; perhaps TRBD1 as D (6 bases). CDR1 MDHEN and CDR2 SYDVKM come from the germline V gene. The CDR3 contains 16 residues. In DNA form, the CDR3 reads TGTGCCAGCAGTTTCCAGACAGGAAGGTTGCATCAGCCCCGGCATTTT. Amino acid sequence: CASSFQTGRLHQPRHF.

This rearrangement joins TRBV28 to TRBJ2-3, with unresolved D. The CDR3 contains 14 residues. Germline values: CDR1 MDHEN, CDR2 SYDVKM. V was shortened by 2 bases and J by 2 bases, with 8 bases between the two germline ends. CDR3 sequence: CASSLRHPTDTQYF. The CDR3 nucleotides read TGTGCCAGCAGTTTACGACACCCCACAGATACGCAGTATTTT. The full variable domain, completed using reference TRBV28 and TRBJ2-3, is DVKVTQSSRYLVKRTGEKVFLECVQDMDHENMFWYRQDPGLGLRLIYFSYDVKMKEKGDIPEGYSVSREKKERFSLILESASTNQTSMYLCASSLRHPTDTQYFGPGTRLTVL.